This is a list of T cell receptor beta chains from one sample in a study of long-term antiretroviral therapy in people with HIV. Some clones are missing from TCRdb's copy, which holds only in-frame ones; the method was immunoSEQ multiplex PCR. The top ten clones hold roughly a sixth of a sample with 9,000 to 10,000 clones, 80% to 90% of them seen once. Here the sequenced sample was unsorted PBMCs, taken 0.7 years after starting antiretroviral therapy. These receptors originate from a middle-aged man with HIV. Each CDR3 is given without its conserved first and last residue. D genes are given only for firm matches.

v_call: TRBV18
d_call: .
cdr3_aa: ASSPQVEETQY

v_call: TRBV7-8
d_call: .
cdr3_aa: ASSNKRSQETQY

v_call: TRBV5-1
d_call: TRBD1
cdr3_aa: ASSLVGTGGRGYGYT

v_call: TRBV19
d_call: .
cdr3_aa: ASSPGRRLYGYT

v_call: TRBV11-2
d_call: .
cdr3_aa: ASSPQAEKLF

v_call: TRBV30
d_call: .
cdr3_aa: AWSETGFYNEQF

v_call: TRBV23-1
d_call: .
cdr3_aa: ARDTGEDEQY

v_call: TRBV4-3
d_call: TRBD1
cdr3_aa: ASSQERQGGHEQY

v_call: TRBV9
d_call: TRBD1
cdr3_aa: ASSVSDRAYEQY

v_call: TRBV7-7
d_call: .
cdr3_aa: ASSQDSYDYNEQF